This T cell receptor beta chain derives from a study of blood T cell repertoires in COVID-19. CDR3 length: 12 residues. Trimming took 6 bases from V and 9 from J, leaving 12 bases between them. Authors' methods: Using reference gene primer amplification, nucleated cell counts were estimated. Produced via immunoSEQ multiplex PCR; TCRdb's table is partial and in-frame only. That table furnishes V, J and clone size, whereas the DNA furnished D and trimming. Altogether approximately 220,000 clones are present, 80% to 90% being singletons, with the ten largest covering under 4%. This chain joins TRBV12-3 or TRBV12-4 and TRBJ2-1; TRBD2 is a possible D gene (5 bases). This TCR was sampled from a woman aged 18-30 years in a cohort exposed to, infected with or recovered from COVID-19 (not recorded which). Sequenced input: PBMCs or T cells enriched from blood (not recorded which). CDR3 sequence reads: CASSLTGGEQFF. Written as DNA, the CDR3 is TGTGCCAGCAGCCTCACTGGAGGTGAGCAGTTCTTC.